The 21 T cell receptor beta chains in this list originate from one sample, sequenced in a study of shared clonotypes between healthy human individuals. Repertoires were generated with immunoSEQ multiplex PCR, while TCRdb's copy carries only in-frame clones and drops some. The table has some 1,400,000 clones, roughly 96% seen once. The sample comprised naive CD4+ T cells sorted from blood. As for subset: CD45RA+ positively selected. The receptors here all came from a man aged 30 to 45 in good health.

This chain connects TRBV7-8 to TRBJ2-3, with 10 bases fitting TRBD2. Germline CDR1 reads SGHVS; CDR2 reads FQNEAQ. CDR3 length: 17 residues. The V segment lost 3 bases and the J segment 3 bases; nucleotides outside the gene matches: 9. The CDR3: CASSFTRTSGRTDTQYF. The CDR3 DNA sequence: TGTGCCAGCAGCTTCACCAGGACTAGCGGAAGGACAGATACGCAGTATTTT.

The chain uses TRBV10-3 and TRBJ2-5; D is undetermined. Germline CDR1 reads ENHRY; CDR2 reads SYGVKD. This CDR3 region has 16 residues. Trimming pared 0 bases from V and 3 bases from J, leaving 14 bases between. The CDR3 DNA follows: TGTGCCATCAGTGAGTCGGCAGCCACAAGGAAAGAGACCCAGTACTTC. It codes for CAISESAATRKETQYF.

The chain couples TRBV19 to TRBJ2-5, with 7 bases lining up with TRBD2. This CDR3 has 13 residues. Germline CDR1 is LNHDA and CDR2 is SQIVND (reference sequence). With V trimmed by 5 bases and J by 5 bases, 5 bases remained unmatched. CDR3 in DNA: TGTGCCAGTAGTCCTTGGACTAGTGAGACCCAGTACTTC. Translated, it gives CASSPWTSETQYF.

The chain recombines TRBV28 with TRBJ2-2; D gene unclear. Germline V gene data show CDR1 as MDHEN and CDR2 as SYDVKM. Between the trimmed V and J ends, which lost 10 bases and 2 bases, there was a span of 11 bases. This CDR3 region has 13 residues. This CDR3 is CATRKGNTGELFF. CDR3 DNA: TGTGCCACCAGGAAGGGAAACACCGGGGAGCTGTTTTTT.

A single count supports this clone. J is TRBJ1-4 and V is TRBV18; D gene unclear. The CDR3 sequence is 15 residues long. V lost 6 bases to trimming and J lost 3 bases, with 14 bases between them. Germline CDR1 and CDR2: KGHSH and LQKENI. The CDR3 DNA follows: TGTGCCAGCTCGCCATATGCGACTTCTAATGAAAAACTGTTTTTT. Protein: CASSPYATSNEKLFF.

V usage is TRBV5-4 and J usage is TRBJ2-5; D is unclear. The V end lost 0 bases, the J end lost 2 bases, and 8 bases lay between the germline ends. The CDR3 sequence is 14 residues long. Germline values: CDR1 SGHNT, CDR2 YYREEE (reference sequence). Here the CDR3 DNA reads TGTGCCAGCAGCTTGGACGCCAGTCAAGAGACCCAGTACTTC. This sequence encodes CASSLDASQETQYF. Filled out from reference TRBV5-4 and TRBJ2-5, the complete variable domain reads ETGVTQSPTHLIKTRGQQVTLRCSSQSGHNTVSWYQQALGQGPQFIFQYYREEENGRGNFPPRFSGLQFPNYSSELNVNALELDDSALYLCASSLDASQETQYFGPGTRLLVL.

J is TRBJ2-3 and V is TRBV5-1; 9 nucleotides match TRBD1. This CDR3 is built from 15 residues. From germline, CDR1 is SGHRS and CDR2 YFSETQ. Trimming removed 3 bases from V and 0 bases from J; junction bases left unmatched: 2. DNA of the CDR3: TGCGCCAGCAGCTGGGACAGGGCGAGCACAGATACGCAGTATTTT. This translates into CASSWDRASTDTQYF.

Note on this clone: The sample contains more than one DNA sequence encoding this CDR3. This rearrangement joins TRBV18 to TRBJ1-5, with 7 nucleotides matching TRBD1. V lost 3 bases, J lost 2 bases, and 4 bases stayed unmatched. Germline V gives CDR1 KGHSH, CDR2 LQKENI. There are 15 residues in the CDR3. The CDR3 protein is CASSPRGQGNQPQHF. For the CDR3, the DNA is TGTGCCAGCTCACCCAGAGGACAGGGCAATCAGCCCCAGCATTTT.

V and J are TRBV14 and TRBJ2-5; D perhaps matches TRBD2 (6 bases). CDR1 SGHDN and CDR2 FVKESK come from the germline V gene. The V end lost 3 bases, the J end lost 5 bases, and 19 bases lay between the germline ends. The CDR3 length is 16 residues. CDR3 nucleotide sequence: TGTGCCAGCAGCCAGGATCGAGACTGGCGGGGTGAGACCCAGTACTTC. This codes for CASSQDRDWRGETQYF.

J is TRBJ2-5 and V is TRBV18; 8 positions agree with TRBD1. CDR1 is KGHSH and CDR2 is LQKENI in the germline V gene. The trim removed 6 bases at V and 4 bases at J, leaving 4 bases unmatched. CDR3 length: 13 residues. The DNA for the CDR3 is TGTGCCAGCTCGCAAACAGGGGGAGAGACCCAGTACTTC. Its translation is CASSQTGGETQYF.

The V call is TRBV6-5, the J call TRBJ1-3, with D perhaps matching TRBD1 (6 bases). The CDR3 runs to 15 residues. The germline V gene has CDR1 MNHEY and CDR2 SVGAGI. The V and J ends lost 0 bases and 2 bases respectively, with 8 bases between them. In nucleotides, the CDR3 is TGTGCCAGCAGTTACTCCGGACAGCCTGGAAACACCATATATTTT. Its translation: CASSYSGQPGNTIYF.

This clone was detected only once. Other DNA sequences in the sample encode the same CDR3. Written as DNA, the CDR3 is TGTGCCAGCAGTTCAGGGGGGCAAAACTATGGCTACACCTTC. Translated, it gives CASSSGGQNYGYTF. The V call is TRBV28, the J call TRBJ1-2; 7 bases are a match to TRBD1. This CDR3 contains 14 residues. Germline V lookup: CDR1 MDHEN, CDR2 SYDVKM. Germline trimming cut 4 bases from V and 2 bases from J; bases unmatched to any gene: 4.

The rearrangement links TRBV5-1 to TRBJ2-2; D might be TRBD1 or TRBD2, each matching 5 bases. Per germline, CDR1 SGHRS and CDR2 YFSETQ. CDR3 length: 13 amino acids. V was pared by 4 bases and J by 4 bases, with 8 bases between. CDR3 DNA: TGCGCCAGCAGCCGGGACGTCACCGGGGAGCTGTTTTTT. It is translated as CASSRDVTGELFF.

The rearrangement uses TRBV27 and TRBJ2-7; 9 bases line up with TRBD2. With 7 bases clipped from V and 4 bases from J, the junction kept 5 bases outside the gene matches. Germline V gene lookup returns CDR1 MNHEY and CDR2 SMNVEV (reference sequence). The CDR3 sequence is 13 residues long. The CDR3 spells CASKVAGVYEQYF. DNA for the CDR3: TGTGCCAGCAAGGTAGCGGGAGTGTACGAGCAGTACTTC.

This chain uses TRBV28 with TRBJ2-2; D unclear. The CDR3 spans 14 residues. The V gene lost 6 bases and the J gene lost 7 bases, with 15 bases spanning the gap. Germline lookup yields CDR1 MDHEN and CDR2 SYDVKM. The CDR3 loop is CASRYPRVGGELFF. The CDR3, as DNA: TGTGCCAGCAGGTACCCACGGGTAGGCGGGGAGCTGTTTTTT.

Remarks on this clone: This specimen includes other DNA sequences encoding the same CDR3. V gene TRBV5-4 combines with J gene TRBJ1-1; D is unclear. Germline CDR1 is SGHNT and CDR2 is YYREEE (reference sequence). This CDR3 spans 13 amino acids. V lost 2 bases and J lost 1, with 6 bases in between. CDR3 residues: CASSLVANTEAFF. In DNA, the CDR3 is TGTGCCAGCAGCTTAGTAGCGAACACTGAAGCTTTCTTT.

The chain couples TRBV7-2 to TRBJ2-7, with 8 positions matching TRBD2. This CDR3 is 18 amino acids long. V lost 4 bases and J lost 2; bases outside the gene matches: 16. In germline, CDR1 is SGHTA, CDR2 FQGNSA. CDR3 nucleotide sequence: TGTGCCAGCAGCTCCCCCTTCGGGGGGGGAGGGCCGCCCTACGAGCAGTACTTC. Encoded protein: CASSSPFGGGGPPYEQYF. Full variable domain (outside the CDR3, taken from reference TRBV7-2 and TRBJ2-7): GAGVSQSPSNKVTEKGKDVELRCDPISGHTALYWYRQSLGQGLEFLIYFQGNSAPDKSGLPSDRFSAERTGGSVSTLTIQRTQQEDSAVYLCASSSPFGGGGPPYEQYFGPGTRLTVT.

The chain recombines TRBV6-5 with TRBJ2-5; the match to TRBD2 covers 9 bases. V shed 0 bases and J 4 bases; nucleotides not matched to a gene: 6. The CDR3 loop spans 16 amino acids. CDR1 MNHEY and CDR2 SVGAGI come from the germline V gene. This CDR3 reads CASSYSSGSGGETQYF. CDR3 DNA: TGTGCCAGCAGTTACTCTAGCGGGAGTGGGGGAGAGACCCAGTACTTC.

The chain links TRBV4-3 to TRBJ2-6, with 11 bases identical to TRBD2. The V and J ends lost 6 bases and 7 bases, in that order; junction bases with no gene match: 5. Germline values: CDR1 LGHNA, CDR2 YSLEER. This CDR3 spans 15 amino acids. This CDR3 reads CASSSSGGSANVLTF. CDR3 coding DNA: TGCGCCAGCAGTTCTAGCGGGGGGAGTGCCAACGTCCTGACTTTC.

The CDR3 here is CASSRPGGRGVAFF. The DNA for the CDR3 is TGCGCCAGCAGCCGCCCAGGGGGGAGAGGTGTAGCTTTCTTT. The chain is built from TRBV4-1 and TRBJ1-1, with TRBD1 identical over 7 bases. V shed 4 bases, J shed 10 bases, and the junction held 12 bases outside the gene matches. This CDR3 is 14 amino acids long. Germline V gives CDR1 MGHRA, CDR2 YSYEKL.

V usage is TRBV9 and J usage is TRBJ2-3; TRBD2 agrees at 8 bases. Germline CDR1 SGDLS, CDR2 YYNGEE. V was clipped by 0 bases and J by 4 bases; unmatched bases: 7. The CDR3 is 16 amino acids. The CDR3 DNA follows: TGTGCCAGCAGCGTAGATCCAGCGGGAGCCGCAGATACGCAGTATTTT. Translated, it gives CASSVDPAGAADTQYF.